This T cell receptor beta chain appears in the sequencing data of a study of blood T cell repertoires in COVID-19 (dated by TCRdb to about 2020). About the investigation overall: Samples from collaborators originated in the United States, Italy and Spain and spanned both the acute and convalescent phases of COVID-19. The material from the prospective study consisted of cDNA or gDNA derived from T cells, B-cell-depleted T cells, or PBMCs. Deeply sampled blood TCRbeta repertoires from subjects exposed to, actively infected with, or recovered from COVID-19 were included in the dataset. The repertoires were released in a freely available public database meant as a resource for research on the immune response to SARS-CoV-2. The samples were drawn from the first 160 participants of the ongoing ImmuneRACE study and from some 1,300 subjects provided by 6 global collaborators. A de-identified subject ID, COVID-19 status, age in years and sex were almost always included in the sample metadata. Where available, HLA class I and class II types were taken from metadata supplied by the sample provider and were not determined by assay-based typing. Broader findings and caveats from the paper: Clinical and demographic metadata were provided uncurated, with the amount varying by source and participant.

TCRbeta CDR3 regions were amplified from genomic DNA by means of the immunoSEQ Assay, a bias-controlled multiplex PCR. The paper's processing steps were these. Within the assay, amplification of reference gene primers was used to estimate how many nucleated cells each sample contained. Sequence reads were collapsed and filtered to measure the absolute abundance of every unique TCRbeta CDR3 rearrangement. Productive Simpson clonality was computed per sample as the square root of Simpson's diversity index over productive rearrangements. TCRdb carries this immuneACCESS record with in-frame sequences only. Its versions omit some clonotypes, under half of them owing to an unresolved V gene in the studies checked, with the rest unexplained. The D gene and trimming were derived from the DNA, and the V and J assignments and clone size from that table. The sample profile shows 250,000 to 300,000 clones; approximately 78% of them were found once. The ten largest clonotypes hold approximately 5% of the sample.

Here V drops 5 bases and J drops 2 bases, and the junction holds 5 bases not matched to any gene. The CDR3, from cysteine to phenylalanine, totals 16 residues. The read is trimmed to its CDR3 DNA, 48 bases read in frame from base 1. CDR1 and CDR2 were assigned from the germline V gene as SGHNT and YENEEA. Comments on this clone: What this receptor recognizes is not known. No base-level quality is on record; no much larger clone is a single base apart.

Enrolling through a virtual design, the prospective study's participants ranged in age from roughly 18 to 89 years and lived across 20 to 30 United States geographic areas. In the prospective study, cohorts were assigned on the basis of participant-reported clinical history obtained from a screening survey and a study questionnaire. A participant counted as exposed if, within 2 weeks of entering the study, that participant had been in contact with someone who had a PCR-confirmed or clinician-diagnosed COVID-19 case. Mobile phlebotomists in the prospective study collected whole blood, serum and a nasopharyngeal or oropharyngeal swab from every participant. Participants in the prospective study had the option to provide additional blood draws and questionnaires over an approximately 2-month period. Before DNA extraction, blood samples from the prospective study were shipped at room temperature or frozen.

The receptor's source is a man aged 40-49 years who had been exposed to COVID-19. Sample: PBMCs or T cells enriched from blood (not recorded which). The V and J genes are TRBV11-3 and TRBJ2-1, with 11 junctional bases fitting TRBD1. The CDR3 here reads CASSTGQGGPYNEQFF. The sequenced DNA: TGTGCCAGCAGCACGGGACAGGGGGGCCCCTACAATGAGCAGTTCTTC.